Listed here are 21 T cell receptor beta chains from one sample, sequenced in a study of vaccination and CD4 T cells after COVID-19. The Oncomine TCR Beta short-read assay was applied to DNA of cultured CD4+ T cells. From the PCR reads, TCRdb called clonotypes with MiXCR, one entry per CDR3 protein. Among fewer than 6,500 distinct CDR3 sequences listed, roughly 36% were seen once. As for treatment: roughly ten-day PBMC culture with coronavirus spike peptide pools or control peptides (ViraFEST assay). The unexposed donor gave CD4+ T cells before the COVID-19 pandemic (2011-2018). Their target antigens are unknown. The specimen was CD4+ T cells from blood, cultured in vitro. The source of these receptors is a human donor in good health.

The chain uses TRBV5-1 and TRBJ2-5; either TRBD1 or TRBD2 may supply D (5 bases each). V gave up 4 bases and J gave up 5 bases, with 18 bases separating them. Germline V gene data show CDR1 as SGHRS and CDR2 as YFSETQ. This CDR3 region has 15 residues. The CDR3 loop reads CASSPGGPPRETQYF. CDR3 nucleotides: TGCGCCAGCAGCCCTGGGGGACCCCCGCGGGAGACCCAGTACTTC.

This clonotype was counted a few times. The chain employs TRBV27 and TRBJ1-2; D perhaps matches TRBD1 (5 bases). The germline V gene has CDR1 MNHEY and CDR2 SMNVEV (reference sequence). CDR3 length: 12 amino acids. Trimming cost V 3 bases and J 8 bases, with 10 bases left between them. DNA for the CDR3: TGTGCCAGCAGTTTCTTGGGGCAGGGCTACACCTTC. It translates to CASSFLGQGYTF.

This clonotype has more than one count but fewer than ten. CDR3 amino acids: CAANRGAKNTEAFF. Written as DNA, the CDR3 is TGTGCCGCCAACCGGGGGGCGAAGAACACTGAAGCTTTCTTT. V gene TRBV5-7 combines with J gene TRBJ1-1; D is perhaps TRBD1 (6 bases). TRBV5-7 is annotated as an ORF whose role is uncertain. The V end was cut by 10 bases, the J end by 1 base, with 17 bases between. CDR3 size: 14 residues.

This clonotype was seen only a few times. The V gene is TRBV20-1, the J gene TRBJ2-7; 9 nucleotides match TRBD1. V shed 5 bases and J 6 bases; nucleotides not matched to a gene: 2. Germline V gene data show CDR1 as DFQATT and CDR2 as SNEGSKA (reference sequence). CDR3 length: 11 residues. The DNA of the CDR3 is TGCAGTGCTTCGGACAGGGGCGAGCAGTACTTC. This codes for CSASDRGEQYF.

This clonotype was found a few times. V usage is TRBV10-3 and J usage is TRBJ1-2; no firm D call. V was clipped by 3 bases and J by 8 bases, with 13 bases between them. CDR1 is ENHRY and CDR2 is SYGVKD in the germline V gene. The CDR3 has 13 residues. The CDR3 DNA is TGTGCCATCAGTGAAGAGGTACACCCCGGCTACACCTTC. It is translated as CAISEEVHPGYTF.

V is TRBV10-1 and J is TRBJ1-3; D ambiguous. The CDR3 extends over 14 amino acids. Looked up from germline, CDR1 is WNHNN and CDR2 is SYGVQD (reference sequence). Trimming took 0 bases from V and 2 from J, leaving 5 bases between them. CDR3 bases: TGCGCCAGCAGTGAGTCGGGAACTGGAAACACCATATATTTT. It yields the protein CASSESGTGNTIYF.

This clonotype appeared a few times. V is TRBV20-1 and J is TRBJ1-2; D possibly corresponds to TRBD1 (6 bases). The CDR3 consists of 14 residues. Germline assignment: CDR1 DFQATT and CDR2 SNEGSKA (reference sequence). V lost 3 bases, J lost 5 bases, and 16 bases lay in between. The CDR3 loop is CSASDPGQRYGYTF. As DNA, the CDR3 is TGCAGTGCTAGCGACCCAGGACAGAGATATGGCTACACCTTC.

The CDR3 loop is CSVWGQGTDGYTF. CDR3 bases: TGCAGCGTTTGGGGACAGGGGACCGATGGCTACACCTTC. J is TRBJ1-2 and V is TRBV29-1; 10 bases are a match to TRBD1. The CDR3 consists of 13 residues. Germline CDR1 is SQVTM and CDR2 is ANQGSEA. V was clipped by 5 bases and J by 6 bases; unmatched bases: 6.

The chain is built from TRBV10-3 and TRBJ1-1; the D gene is possibly TRBD1 (6 bases). CDR1 is ENHRY and CDR2 is SYGVKD in the germline V gene. Trimming pared 3 bases from V and 0 bases from J, leaving 17 bases between. This CDR3 is 17 amino acids long. CDR3 coding DNA: TGTGCCATCAGTGACCCAATAAGGGGGTTCCTGAACACTGAAGCTTTCTTT. As protein: CAISDPIRGFLNTEAFF.

V is TRBV11-2 and J is TRBJ2-5; D may be TRBD2 (6 bases). Germline lookup yields CDR1 SGHAT and CDR2 FQNNGV. V lost 3 bases and J 1 base, leaving 12 bases between the germline ends. The CDR3 extends over 15 amino acids. CDR3 coding DNA: TGTGCCAGCAGCTTTTCATTCGGGGGCCAAGAGACCCAGTACTTC. Protein: CASSFSFGGQETQYF.

This clonotype was observed a handful of times. At one boundary the junction diverges from the germline segment, which might be a read error. The V and J genes are TRBV6-1 and TRBJ2-7; TRBD2 agrees at 12 bases. The CDR3 sequence is 15 residues long. Per the germline V gene, CDR1 is MNHNS and CDR2 is SASEGT. This chain's CDR3 is CASREGTSGSYEQYF. CDR3 in DNA: TGTGCCAGCCGTGAAGGGACTAGCGGGTCCTACGAGCAGTACTTC.

V usage is TRBV19 and J usage is TRBJ1-2, with TRBD1 matching 9 bases. CDR1 LNHDA and CDR2 SQIVND come from the germline V gene (reference sequence). V lost 8 bases and J lost 6; bases outside the gene matches: 10. This CDR3 contains 14 residues. CDR3 region: CASRTTGGPNGYTF. The CDR3 DNA is TGTGCCAGTCGCACGACAGGGGGACCTAATGGCTACACCTTC.

In this sample, this clonotype turned up a few times. J is TRBJ1-2 and V is TRBV20-1; no clear D gene. This CDR3 contains 12 residues. With 0 bases removed from V and 3 bases from J, the gap between germline ends came to 5 bases. Per the germline V gene, CDR1 is DFQATT and CDR2 is SNEGSKA (reference sequence). The CDR3 is CSARDRDYGYTF. CDR3 coding DNA: TGCAGTGCTAGAGACAGAGACTATGGCTACACCTTC.

The table lists this clonotype with a few counts. CDR3 loop: CASSLSGYGYTF. DNA of the CDR3: TGCGCCAGCAGCTTGTCGGGATATGGCTACACCTTC. The chain uses TRBV5-1 and TRBJ1-2; no firm D call. V was pared by 1 base and J by 5 bases, with 6 bases between. The CDR3 contains 12 residues. The germline V gene encodes CDR1 SGHRS and CDR2 YFSETQ. Drawing the rest from reference TRBV5-1 and TRBJ1-2, the complete variable domain is KAGVTQTPRYLIKTRGQQVTLSCSPISGHRSVSWYQQTPGQGLQFLFEYFSETQRNKGNFPGRFSGRQFSNSRSEMNVSTLELGDSALYLCASSLSGYGYTFGSGTRLTVV.

This clonotype was seen a few times. The chain has TRBV2 and TRBJ1-1; 9 bases are a match to TRBD1. The trim removed 10 bases at V and 1 base at J, leaving 1 base unmatched. In germline, CDR1 is SNHLY, CDR2 FYNNEI. CDR3 size: 12 residues. CDR3 loop: CATGQGNTEAFF. In DNA form, the CDR3 reads TGTGCCACGGGACAGGGGAACACTGAAGCTTTCTTT. The entire variable domain, with the rest obtained from reference TRBV2 and TRBJ1-1, is as follows: EPEVTQTPSHQVTQMGQEVILRCVPISNHLYFYWYRQILGQKVEFLVSFYNNEISEKSEIFDDQFSVERPDGSNFTLKIRSTKLEDSAMYFCATGQGNTEAFFGQGTRLTVV.

The CDR3 spells CASSPTGGNQPQHF. CDR3 nucleotide sequence: TGTGCCAGCAGCCCGACAGGGGGGAATCAGCCCCAGCATTTT. The J gene is TRBJ1-5, the V gene TRBV6-1; 9 bases line up with TRBD1. The germline V gene has CDR1 MNHNS and CDR2 SASEGT. Trimming took 6 bases from V and 4 from J; bases not matched to a gene: 4. The CDR3 is 14 amino acids.

V is TRBV20-1 and J is TRBJ1-2; 12 nucleotides line up with TRBD1. This CDR3 spans 15 amino acids. Germline assignment: CDR1 DFQATT and CDR2 SNEGSKA (reference sequence). Unmatched junction bases numbered 9, after V lost 4 bases and J lost 6 bases. CDR3 in DNA: TGCAGTGCTACGAACCCCGGGACAGGGGGCAATGGCTACACCTTC. It translates to CSATNPGTGGNGYTF.

The chain carries TRBV28 and TRBJ1-1; TRBD1 agrees at 7 bases. Germline CDR1 MDHEN, CDR2 SYDVKM. The CDR3 consists of 15 residues. V lost 4 bases, J lost 1 base, and 6 bases stayed unmatched. The CDR3 spells CASSSKGARNTEAFF. In nucleotides, the CDR3 is TGTGCCAGCAGTTCTAAGGGGGCGCGGAACACTGAAGCTTTCTTT.

The chain employs TRBV30 and TRBJ1-6; the match to TRBD1 covers 9 bases. Germline V CDR1 and CDR2: GTSNPN, SVGIG (reference sequence). The CDR3 loop spans 16 amino acids. J gave up 9 bases and V 6 bases, and 15 bases lay outside the gene matches. CDR3 sequence reads: CACVPPPGTGRSPLHF. The CDR3 nucleotides read TGTGCCTGCGTACCGCCCCCCGGGACAGGGCGTTCACCCCTCCACTTT.

The chain couples TRBV5-1 to TRBJ1-5; D is perhaps TRBD1 (5 bases). CDR1 and CDR2 (germline): SGHRS, YFSETQ. The V end was cut by 4 bases, the J end by 0 bases, with 11 bases between. This CDR3 comprises 15 residues. CDR3 protein: CASSEQGVSNQPQHF. The CDR3 nucleotides read TGCGCCAGCAGCGAGCAAGGGGTTAGCAATCAGCCCCAGCATTTT.

This clonotype has a handful of counts. V usage is TRBV28 and J usage is TRBJ1-6; possible D gene TRBD1, 5 bases. Trimming stripped 2 bases from V and 7 bases from J, with 12 bases between. CDR3 length equals 15 residues. Germline V CDR1 and CDR2: MDHEN, SYDVKM. CDR3 nucleotides: TGTGCCAGCAGTTTAGCTGGAGGGGCGAATTCACCCCTCCACTTT. This sequence encodes CASSLAGGANSPLHF. Full variable domain (missing parts from reference TRBV28 and TRBJ1-6): DVKVTQSSRYLVKRTGEKVFLECVQDMDHENMFWYRQDPGLGLRLIYFSYDVKMKEKGDIPEGYSVSREKKERFSLILESASTNQTSMYLCASSLAGGANSPLHFGNGTRLTVT.